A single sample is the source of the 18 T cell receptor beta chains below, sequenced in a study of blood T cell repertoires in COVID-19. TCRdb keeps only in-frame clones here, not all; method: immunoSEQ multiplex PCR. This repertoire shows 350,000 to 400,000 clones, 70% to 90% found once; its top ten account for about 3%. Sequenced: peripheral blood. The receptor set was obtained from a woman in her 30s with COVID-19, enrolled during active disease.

The CDR3 coding sequence is TGTGCCAGCACCCTACGGGCAGGGGGGAACGAGCAGTACTTC. It is translated as CASTLRAGGNEQYF. The genes are TRBV7-9 and TRBJ2-7; D possibly corresponds to TRBD1 (7 bases). CDR3 length equals 14 residues. Germline loops: CDR1 SEHNR, CDR2 FQNEAQ (reference sequence). V dropped 7 bases and J dropped 5 bases, with 18 bases sitting between them. Complete variable domain (other parts from reference TRBV7-9 and TRBJ2-7): DTGVSQNPRHKITKRGQNVTFRCDPISEHNRLYWYRQTLGQGPEFLTYFQNEAQLEKSRLLSDRFSAERPKGSFSTLEIQRTEQGDSAMYLCASTLRAGGNEQYFGPGTRLTVT.

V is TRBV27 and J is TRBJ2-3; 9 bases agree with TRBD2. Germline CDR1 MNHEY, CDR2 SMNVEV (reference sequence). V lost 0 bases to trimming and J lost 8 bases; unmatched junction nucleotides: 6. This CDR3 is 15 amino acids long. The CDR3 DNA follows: TGTGCCAGCAGTTTATCGTGGCTAGCGGGGCCTACGCAGTATTTT. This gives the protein CASSLSWLAGPTQYF.

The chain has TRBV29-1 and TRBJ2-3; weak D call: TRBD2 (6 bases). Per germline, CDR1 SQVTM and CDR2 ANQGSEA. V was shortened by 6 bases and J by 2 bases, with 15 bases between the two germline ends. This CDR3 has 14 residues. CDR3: CSVQTSRNTDTQYF. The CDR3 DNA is TGCAGCGTACAAACTAGCAGGAACACAGATACGCAGTATTTT.

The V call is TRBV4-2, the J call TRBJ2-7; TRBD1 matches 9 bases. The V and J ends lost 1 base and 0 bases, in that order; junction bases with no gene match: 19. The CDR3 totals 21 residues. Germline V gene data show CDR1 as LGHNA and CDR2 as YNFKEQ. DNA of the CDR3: TGTGCCAGCAGCCAAGCTTTAGACAGGGGGGGAGACCTACTTAGCTCCTACGAGCAGTACTTC. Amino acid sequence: CASSQALDRGGDLLSSYEQYF.

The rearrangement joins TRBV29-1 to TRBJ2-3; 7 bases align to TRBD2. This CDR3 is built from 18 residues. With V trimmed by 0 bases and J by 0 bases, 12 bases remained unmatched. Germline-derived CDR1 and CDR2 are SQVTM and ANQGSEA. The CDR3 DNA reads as TGCAGCGTTGAAGACGATATTGAGGCGGGGGAAAGCACAGATACGCAGTATTTT. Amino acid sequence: CSVEDDIEAGESTDTQYF.

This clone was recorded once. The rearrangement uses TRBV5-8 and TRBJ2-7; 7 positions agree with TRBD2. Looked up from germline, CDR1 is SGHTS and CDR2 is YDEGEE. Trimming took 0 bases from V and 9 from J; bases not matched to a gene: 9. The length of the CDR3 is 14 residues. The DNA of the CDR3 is TGTGCCAGCAGCTTGGGGCTAGCGGTACGGGGGCAGTACGTC. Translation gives CASSLGLAVRGQYV.

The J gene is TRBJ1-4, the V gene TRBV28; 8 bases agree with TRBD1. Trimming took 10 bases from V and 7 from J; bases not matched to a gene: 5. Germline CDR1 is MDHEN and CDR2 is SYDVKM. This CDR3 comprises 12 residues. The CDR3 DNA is TGTGCCATTGGACAGGGCCGTGAAAAACTGTTTTTT. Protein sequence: CAIGQGREKLFF. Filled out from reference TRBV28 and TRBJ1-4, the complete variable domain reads DVKVTQSSRYLVKRTGEKVFLECVQDMDHENMFWYRQDPGLGLRLIYFSYDVKMKEKGDIPEGYSVSREKKERFSLILESASTNQTSMYLCAIGQGREKLFFGSGTQLSVL.

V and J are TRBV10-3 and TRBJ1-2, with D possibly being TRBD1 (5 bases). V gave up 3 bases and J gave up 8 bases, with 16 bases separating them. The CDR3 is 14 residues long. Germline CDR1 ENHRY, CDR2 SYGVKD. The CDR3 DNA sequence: TGTGCCATCAGTGAAGGGGTAACGCTTGAGGGCTACACCTTC. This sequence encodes CAISEGVTLEGYTF.

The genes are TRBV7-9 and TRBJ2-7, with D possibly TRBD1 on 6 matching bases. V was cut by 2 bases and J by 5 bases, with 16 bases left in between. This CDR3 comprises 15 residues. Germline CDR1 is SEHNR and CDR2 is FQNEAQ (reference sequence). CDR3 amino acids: CASSLSQGFADEQYF. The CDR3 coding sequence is TGTGCCAGCAGCTTATCCCAGGGGTTTGCAGACGAGCAGTACTTC.

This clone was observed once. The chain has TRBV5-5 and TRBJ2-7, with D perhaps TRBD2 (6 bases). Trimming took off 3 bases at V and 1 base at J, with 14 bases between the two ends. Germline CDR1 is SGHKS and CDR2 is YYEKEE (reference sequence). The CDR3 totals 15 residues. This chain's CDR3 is CASSSPWRDSYEQYV. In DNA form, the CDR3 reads TGTGCCAGCAGCTCGCCCTGGAGGGATTCCTACGAGCAGTACGTC.

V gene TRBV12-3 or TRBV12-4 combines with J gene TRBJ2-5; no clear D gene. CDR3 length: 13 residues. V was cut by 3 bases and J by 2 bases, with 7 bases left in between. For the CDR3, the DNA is TGTGCCAGCAGTTTCAGACTGCAAGAGACCCAGTACTTC. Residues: CASSFRLQETQYF.

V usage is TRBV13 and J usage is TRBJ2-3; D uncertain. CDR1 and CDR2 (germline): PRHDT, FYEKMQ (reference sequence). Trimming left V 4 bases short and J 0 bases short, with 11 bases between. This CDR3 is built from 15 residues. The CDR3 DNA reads TGTGCCAGCAGCTCTTATAGCCGGAGCACAGATACGCAGTATTTT. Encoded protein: CASSSYSRSTDTQYF.

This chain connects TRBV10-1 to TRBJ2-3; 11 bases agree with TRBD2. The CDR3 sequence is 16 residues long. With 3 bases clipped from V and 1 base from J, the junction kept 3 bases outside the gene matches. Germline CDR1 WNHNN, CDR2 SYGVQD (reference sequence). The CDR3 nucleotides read TGCGCCAGCAGTGACACACTAGCGGGAGGCACAGATACGCAGTATTTT. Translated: CASSDTLAGGTDTQYF.

This CDR3 reads CASSRDNPGVATEAFF. The CDR3, as DNA: TGTGCCAGCAGCCGTGATAACCCAGGGGTCGCGACTGAAGCTTTCTTT. V gene TRBV9 combines with J gene TRBJ1-1, with D perhaps TRBD1 (6 bases). V shed 4 bases and J shed 5 bases, with 21 bases lying between them. CDR3 length equals 16 residues. Germline loops: CDR1 SGDLS, CDR2 YYNGEE. The whole variable domain, filled in from reference TRBV9 and TRBJ1-1, reads DSGVTQTPKHLITATGQRVTLRCSPRSGDLSVYWYQQSLDQGLQFLIQYYNGEERAKGNILERFSAQQFPDLHSELNLSSLELGDSALYFCASSRDNPGVATEAFFGQGTRLTVV.

CDR3 DNA: TGTGCCAGCAGCCCCCGCCAGGGGATGGGAGATTCACCCCTCCACTTT. Translation: CASSPRQGMGDSPLHF. V is TRBV7-2 and J is TRBJ1-6; possibly TRBD1 for D (6 bases). There are 16 residues in the CDR3. V was shortened by 5 bases and J by 8 bases, with 19 bases between the two germline ends. Germline V gene lookup returns CDR1 SGHTA and CDR2 FQGNSA.

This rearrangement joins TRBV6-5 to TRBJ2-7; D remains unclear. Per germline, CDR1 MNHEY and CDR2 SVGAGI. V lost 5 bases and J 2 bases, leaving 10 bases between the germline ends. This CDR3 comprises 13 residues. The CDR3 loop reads CASSIDNTYEQYF. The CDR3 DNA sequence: TGTGCCAGCAGTATCGACAACACCTACGAGCAGTACTTC.

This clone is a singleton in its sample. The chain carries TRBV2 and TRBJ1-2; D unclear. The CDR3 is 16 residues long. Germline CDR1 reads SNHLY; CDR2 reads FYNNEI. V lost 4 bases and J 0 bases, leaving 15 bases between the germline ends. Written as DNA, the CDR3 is TGTGCCAGCAGTGGAGAGAGTTCCACCGCTAACTATGGCTACACCTTC. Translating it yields CASSGESSTANYGYTF.

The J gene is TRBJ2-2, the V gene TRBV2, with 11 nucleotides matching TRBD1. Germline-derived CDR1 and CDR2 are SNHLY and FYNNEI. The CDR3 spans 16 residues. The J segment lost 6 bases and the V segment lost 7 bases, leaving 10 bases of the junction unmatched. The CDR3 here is CASTPRTGGFSGELFF. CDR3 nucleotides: TGTGCCAGCACTCCGAGGACAGGGGGCTTCTCCGGGGAGCTGTTTTTT.